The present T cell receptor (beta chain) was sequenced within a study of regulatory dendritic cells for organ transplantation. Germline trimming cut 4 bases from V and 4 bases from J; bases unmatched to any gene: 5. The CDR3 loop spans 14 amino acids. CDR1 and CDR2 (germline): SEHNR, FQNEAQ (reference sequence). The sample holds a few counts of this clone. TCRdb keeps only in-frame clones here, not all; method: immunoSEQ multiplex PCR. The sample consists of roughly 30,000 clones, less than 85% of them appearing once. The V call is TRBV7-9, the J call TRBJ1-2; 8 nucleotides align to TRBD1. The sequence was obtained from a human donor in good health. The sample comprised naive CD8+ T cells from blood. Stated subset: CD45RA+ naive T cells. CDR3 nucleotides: TGTGCCAGCAGCTCGGACAGGGCCGGCTATGGCTACACCTTC. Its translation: CASSSDRAGYGYTF.